The sequence of this TCR beta chain was determined in a study of T cell repertoires in cytomegalovirus infection. Study in general: Alongside well-studied HLA-B-restricted CMV epitopes, recently identified HLA-C-restricted CMV epitopes were also used. It can be stated that public TCR beta signatures indicated CMV infection as well as a matching HLA type. Points from the study as a whole: Across the ex vivo response, the dominant clonotypes were HLA-C-restricted CMV-specific TCR beta clonotypes. Public TCR beta family frequency separated CMV-and-HLA carriers, including in an independent cohort.

A single record per CDR3 protein comes from TCRdb applying MiXCR to the reads. The table lists tens of thousands of distinct CDR3 sequences, roughly 20% of them singletons. Points on this clonotype: The antigen is not known.

The sequence was collected from a human donor in good health (CMV status not recorded). Some clones in this sample may be carry-over from other donors' samples. The sequenced sample was CD8+ T cells from cultured PBMCs, obtained from culture after CMV antigen stimulation.

The CDR3 sequence: CASNGGVSYNEQFF. The CDR3 bases are TGCGCCAGCAACGGGGGGGTCTCCTACAATGAGCAGTTCTTC. The chain combines TRBV4-3 with TRBJ2-1; 8 nucleotides align to TRBD2. This CDR3 has 14 residues. Germline assignment: CDR1 LGHNA and CDR2 YSLEER. V lost 7 bases and J lost 0; bases outside the gene matches: 2.